The T cell receptor (beta chain) described here comes from a study of shared clonotypes between healthy human individuals. Germline V gene data show CDR1 as ENHRY and CDR2 as SYGVKD. The CDR3 runs to 14 residues. The V gene lost 3 bases and the J gene lost 9 bases, with 16 bases spanning the gap. Notes on this clone: Its antigen is not known.

Original data processing: ImmunoSEQ junction-only sequences lacked quality scores, so their filtering differed. Using immunoSEQ multiplex PCR, the repertoire was profiled, and TCRdb retains in-frame clones only, with some absent. V and J calls and clone size follow that table, whereas D and trimming were derived from the DNA. The table shows some 500,000 clones, with approximately 95% occurring only once. Study-wide findings and caveats: Generally, estimated richness proved larger in naive subsets than it did in memory subsets.

The J gene is TRBJ2-3, the V gene TRBV10-3; maybe TRBD2 (7 bases). This clonotype was sampled from a woman aged 25 to 39 in good health. Sequencing used naive CD4+ T cells sorted from blood. Described subset: CD45RA+ positively selected. CDR3 sequence (DNA): TGTGCCATCAGTGACTCCAAAGGGGGGGCCACGCAGTATTTT. Protein sequence: CAISDSKGGATQYF.